A single sample is the source of the 18 T cell receptor beta chains below, sequenced in a study of CD4+ T cells in melanoma. Measured with immunoSEQ multiplex PCR; TCRdb has only the in-frame clones, and not every one. This table holds 110,000 to 150,000 clones, about nine tenths found once. The receptors stem from a human donor with melanoma.

This chain connects TRBV6-5 to TRBJ2-5; 7 nucleotides match TRBD1. V trimming: 6 bases; J trimming: 4 bases; junction bases outside the gene matches: 8. The CDR3 loop spans 14 amino acids. Germline values: CDR1 MNHEY, CDR2 SVGAGI. In nucleotides, the CDR3 is TGTGCCAGCAGATCGTCAGGGGGTGGAGAGACCCAGTACTTC. Translation gives CASRSSGGGETQYF.

V usage is TRBV18 and J usage is TRBJ1-4; no definite D call. Germline CDR1 is KGHSH and CDR2 is LQKENI. CDR3 length: 12 amino acids. V lost 2 bases and J 5 bases, leaving 3 bases between the germline ends. CDR3 coding DNA: TGTGCCAGCTCACCATCGAATGAAAAACTGTTTTTT. This encodes CASSPSNEKLFF. Using reference TRBV18 and TRBJ1-4 for the parts outside the CDR3, the full variable domain is NAGVMQNPRHLVRRRGQEARLRCSPMKGHSHVYWYRQLPEEGLKFMVYLQKENIIDESGMPKERFSAEFPKEGPSILRIQQVVRGDSAAYFCASSPSNEKLFFGSGTQLSVL.

The chain is built from TRBV5-1 and TRBJ1-1; D gene uncertain. In germline, CDR1 is SGHRS, CDR2 YFSETQ. The CDR3 contains 14 residues. Trimming took 0 bases from V and 4 from J, leaving 10 bases between them. The chain's CDR3 is CASSLDKGVTEAFF. Written as DNA, the CDR3 is TGCGCCAGCAGCTTGGACAAGGGAGTCACTGAAGCTTTCTTT. The variable domain in full, with the rest retrieved from reference TRBV5-1 and TRBJ1-1, is KAGVTQTPRYLIKTRGQQVTLSCSPISGHRSVSWYQQTPGQGLQFLFEYFSETQRNKGNFPGRFSGRQFSNSRSEMNVSTLELGDSALYLCASSLDKGVTEAFFGQGTRLTVV.

The chain employs TRBV21-1 and TRBJ1-5; the listed D gene, TRBD1, was not tested against the DNA. TRBV21-1 is a listed pseudogene. The CDR3 length is 16 residues. Here the CDR3 DNA reads TGTGCCAGCAGCAAAGCGATCCGACTCCTCAGGGGGCCCCAGCATTTT. This sequence encodes CASSKAIRLLRGPQHF.

The chain employs TRBV18 and TRBJ2-1; D not certain. The germline V gene encodes CDR1 KGHSH and CDR2 LQKENI. Between the trimmed V and J ends, which lost 0 bases and 7 bases, there was a span of 7 bases. This CDR3 comprises 13 residues. This CDR3 reads CASSPPQRNEQFF. CDR3 in DNA: TGTGCCAGCTCACCACCTCAAAGGAATGAGCAGTTCTTC.

The genes are TRBV9 and TRBJ1-3; no definite D call. Germline V lookup: CDR1 SGDLS, CDR2 YYNGEE. V dropped 0 bases and J dropped 0 bases, with 7 bases sitting between them. There are 15 residues in the CDR3. CDR3 residues: CASSVEAGSGNTIYF. Here the CDR3 DNA reads TGTGCCAGCAGCGTAGAGGCAGGCTCTGGAAACACCATATATTTT.

This chain joins TRBV5-1 and TRBJ2-3, with 8 bases identical to TRBD2. Germline-derived CDR1 and CDR2 are SGHRS and YFSETQ. This CDR3 has 14 amino acids. J lost 0 bases, V lost 6 bases, and 3 bases had no gene match. The CDR3 coding sequence is TGCGCCAGCACGTCGGGGGGGAGCACAGATACGCAGTATTTT. Translated, it gives CASTSGGSTDTQYF.

This chain uses TRBV27 with TRBJ1-1; unclear D gene. Trimming cost V 0 bases and J 1 base, with 9 bases left between them. Germline V gene data show CDR1 as MNHEY and CDR2 as SMNVEV (reference sequence). The CDR3 extends over 15 amino acids. The CDR3 DNA reads as TGTGCCAGCAGTTTATCGTGGGTTAAGAACACTGAAGCTTTCTTT. Its protein product is CASSLSWVKNTEAFF.

The chain joins TRBV5-5 to TRBJ1-5, with D possibly being TRBD1 (5 bases). The CDR3 loop spans 15 amino acids. Per the germline V gene, CDR1 is SGHKS and CDR2 is YYEKEE (reference sequence). V was shortened by 1 base and J by 5 bases, with 13 bases between the two germline ends. For the CDR3, the DNA is TGTGCCAGCAGCTTGTGGAGCGACAGTTATCAGCCCCAGCATTTT. Amino acids: CASSLWSDSYQPQHF.

The rearrangement links TRBV19 to TRBJ1-2; D is unclear. Germline CDR1 reads LNHDA; CDR2 reads SQIVND (reference sequence). The CDR3 runs 14 residues. Trimming took 10 bases from V and 8 from J, leaving 23 bases between them. The CDR3 sequence: CATHFSEVPMGYTF. CDR3 bases: TGTGCCACCCACTTTTCGGAGGTTCCTATGGGCTACACCTTC.

The rearrangement joins TRBV6-5 to TRBJ2-2, with D hard to call. The CDR3 sequence is 14 residues long. Germline V gene lookup returns CDR1 MNHEY and CDR2 SVGAGI. Trimming shortened V by 2 bases and J by 4 bases, and 8 bases separated the two germline ends. CDR3: CASSYTVATGELFF. CDR3 coding DNA: TGTGCCAGCAGTTACACGGTGGCCACCGGGGAGCTGTTTTTT.

The V call is TRBV5-6, the J call TRBJ2-3; 9 bases fit TRBD1. Germline trimming cut 3 bases from V and 2 bases from J; bases unmatched to any gene: 7. CDR3 length: 16 amino acids. In germline, CDR1 is SGHDT, CDR2 YYEEEE. CDR3: CASSSPGQGFTDTQYF. The CDR3 DNA is TGTGCCAGCAGCTCGCCGGGACAGGGTTTCACAGATACGCAGTATTTT.

The chain is built from TRBV5-1 and TRBJ2-3; 10 bases are shared with TRBD2. Germline lookup yields CDR1 SGHRS and CDR2 YFSETQ. J was trimmed by 7 bases and V by 4 bases; bases with no gene match: 9. The CDR3 runs to 15 residues. The CDR3 DNA reads TGCGCCAGCAGCCCACAAGCGGGGGGGGTAAATACGCAGTATTTT. It specifies CASSPQAGGVNTQYF.

The chain carries TRBV4-1 and TRBJ2-5; D unclear. Per germline, CDR1 MGHRA and CDR2 YSYEKL. V shed 4 bases and J shed 2 bases, with 20 bases lying between them. The CDR3 has 17 amino acids. In DNA form, the CDR3 reads TGCGCCAGCAGCCCCGCGGTTGGTAGTAATGAACAAGAGACCCAGTACTTC. Protein sequence: CASSPAVGSNEQETQYF.

V and J are TRBV5-6 and TRBJ2-5, with TRBD1 as a possible D gene (6 bases). The CDR3 is 14 residues long. The germline CDR1 and CDR2 sequences are SGHDT and YYEEEE. V was shortened by 4 bases and J by 0 bases, with 10 bases between the two germline ends. CDR3 nucleotide sequence: TGTGCCAGCAGCAGGACAGAGTACCAAGAGACCCAGTACTTC. It codes for CASSRTEYQETQYF.

J is TRBJ2-2 and V is TRBV11-3; D is unclear. V lost 5 bases and J 4 bases, leaving 8 bases between the germline ends. CDR3 length: 13 amino acids. In germline, CDR1 is SGHNT, CDR2 YENEEA. CDR3 residues: CASSPDFTGELFF. The CDR3 DNA reads as TGTGCCAGCAGCCCCGACTTCACCGGGGAGCTGTTTTTT.

Only one count was recorded for this clone. The J gene is TRBJ2-1, the V gene TRBV7-3; 11 bases fit TRBD2. Per germline, CDR1 SGHTA and CDR2 FQGTGA. V gave up 2 bases and J gave up 3 bases; unmatched junction bases: 3. The CDR3 totals 16 residues. The CDR3: CASSLASGGNYNEQFF. The CDR3 region has the DNA TGTGCCAGCAGCTTAGCTAGCGGGGGGAACTACAATGAGCAGTTCTTC. Drawing the rest from reference TRBV7-3 and TRBJ2-1, the complete variable domain is GAGVSQTPSNKVTEKGKYVELRCDPISGHTALYWYRQSLGQGPEFLIYFQGTGAADDSGLPNDRFFAVRPEGSVSTLKIQRTERGDSAVYLCASSLASGGNYNEQFFGPGTRLTVL.

This clone showed up just once. The chain is built from TRBV7-9 and TRBJ1-4; 9 positions agree with TRBD1. CDR3 length: 17 amino acids. Germline trimming cut 5 bases from V and 8 bases from J; bases unmatched to any gene: 15. The germline gives CDR1 SEHNR, CDR2 FQNEAQ (reference sequence). This chain's CDR3 is CASSTEPRQGEDEKLFF. CDR3 nucleotide sequence: TGTGCCAGCAGCACTGAACCAAGACAGGGGGAAGACGAAAAACTGTTTTTT.